Listed below are T cell receptor beta chains from one sample, sequenced in a study of human T cells and chemical hapten exposure. TCRdb ran MiXCR on the RACE reads and lists one entry per CDR3 protein. Among 40,000 to 50,000 distinct CDR3 sequences listed, under 4.5% were seen once. Sample: whole blood, taken in connection with sensitization to the hapten diphenylcyclopropenone (DPC). The receptors were gathered from a man in his fifties or sixties with alopecia areata. Some clones in this sample may be carry-over from other donors' samples. Both conserved end residues are part of each CDR3. D genes are given only for firm matches. A row's size may be missing; if present it is once, few, many or a size class.

TRBD1 TRBJ2-6 TRBV27 20 many TGTGCCAGCAGGCTTCTCACCTCCGGGACAGGGGGGACTGGGGCCAACGTCCTGACTTTC CASRLLTSGTGGTGANVLTF
TRBD2 TRBJ2-3 TRBV20-1 16 many TGCAGTGCTAGCCCGCCCGTAGCGGGAGTGGGAGATACGCAGTATTTT CSASPPVAGVGDTQYF
- TRBJ2-6 TRBV11-2 14 few TGTGCCAGCAGCTTCTCTTCTGGGGCCAACGTCCTGACTTTC CASSFSSGANVLTF
TRBD2 TRBJ2-7 TRBV7-2 15 many TGTGCCAGCAGCTTAATCAGCGGGAGTGCTAGCGAGCAGTACTTC CASSLISGSASEQYF
- TRBJ2-4 TRBV18 14 many TGTGCCAGCTCACCACCCTGGAGGAAGGACATTCAGTACTTC CASSPPWRKDIQYF
TRBD1 TRBJ2-4 TRBV2 15 many TGTGCCAGCACCCCCGGACAGGGACGGTCAAACATTCAGTACTTC CASTPGQGRSNIQYF
- TRBJ1-1 TRBV12-3/TRBV12-4 11 many TGTGCCAGCAGTTTTGGGGATAAGGCTTTCTTT CASSFGDKAFF
- TRBJ1-5 TRBV30 14 - TGTGCCTGGAGTGGACAGGTTAGCAATCAGCCCCAGCATTTT CAWSGQVSNQPQHF
TRBD2 TRBJ2-1 TRBV29-1 14 few TGCAGCGTTGAAGTAGCGGGAGGGCCTCGCGAGCAGTTCTTC CSVEVAGGPREQFF
- TRBJ2-1 TRBV28 13 many TGTGCCAGCAGTTTGAGGGAGTCCAATGAGCAGTTCTTC CASSLRESNEQFF
- TRBJ2-3 TRBV5-1 16 many TGCGCCAGCAGCTCGGAGACACGGGCACCGCCAGATACGCAGTATTTT CASSSETRAPPDTQYF
TRBD1 TRBJ2-6 TRBV5-1 15 many TGCGCCAGCAGCCAACAGGGGACTGGGGCCAACGTCCTGACTTTC CASSQQGTGANVLTF
- TRBJ2-3 TRBV5-1 14 many TGCGCCAGCAGCTTGGAATGGGGAACAGATACGCAGTATTTT CASSLEWGTDTQYF
- TRBJ2-1 TRBV28 14 many TGTGCCAGCAGTTCTCTGGGGATGAACTCTGAGCAGTTCTTC CASSSLGMNSEQFF
TRBD1 TRBJ1-1 TRBV4-3 13 many TGCGCCAGCAGTCCACAGGGGACACCTGAAGCTTTCTTT CASSPQGTPEAFF
TRBD1 TRBJ1-2 TRBV6-6 15 many TGTGCCAGCAGTTTCCCCAGGGGGTCGAGCTATGGCTACACCTTC CASSFPRGSSYGYTF
- TRBJ2-2 TRBV29-1 15 many TGCAGCGTTGAGTGGGAGGCAGGGGGAACCGGGGAGCTGTTTTTT CSVEWEAGGTGELFF
- TRBJ2-5 TRBV7-9 15 many TGTGCCAGCAGCTTAGTGGGTCGGGCCCAAGAGACCCAGTACTTC CASSLVGRAQETQYF
TRBD2 TRBJ2-7 TRBV7-8 14 many TGTGCCAGCAGCTCTAGCGGGAGGGTGAACGAGCAGTACTTC CASSSSGRVNEQYF
- TRBJ2-3 TRBV29-1 16 many TGCAGCGTTGAAGGGCTAGCGATTCAAAACCCCGATACGCAGTATTTT CSVEGLAIQNPDTQYF
- TRBJ2-4 TRBV7-2 15 many TGTGCCAGCAGCTTAGTGTCAGGGCGGGAAAACATTCAGTACTTC CASSLVSGRENIQYF
- TRBJ2-5 TRBV7-8 14 many TGTGCCAGCAGCTCGGGCAGGGTCGGGGAGACCCAGTACTTC CASSSGRVGETQYF
- TRBJ2-3 TRBV28 16 many TGTGCCAGCAGTCGATCCTTACAGGGAATCACAGATACGCAGTATTTT CASSRSLQGITDTQYF
TRBD2 TRBJ2-1 TRBV18 18 many TGTGCCAGCTCACCACCGTCACTAGCGGGGGGCCCCTACAATGAGCAGTTCTTC CASSPPSLAGGPYNEQFF
TRBD1 TRBJ1-2 TRBV7-9 14 - TGTGCCAGCAGCTCTCAGGGGGCGAACTATGGCTACACCTTC CASSSQGANYGYTF
TRBD1 TRBJ1-2 TRBV6-6 14 many TGTGCCAGCAGTTCGACAGGGGACTTCTATGGCTACACCTTC CASSSTGDFYGYTF
TRBD2 TRBJ2-1 TRBV10-3 13 many TGTGCCATCAAAACTAGCGGGAGCAATGAGCAGTTCTTC CAIKTSGSNEQFF
- TRBJ2-2 TRBV28 11 many TGTGCGTCAGCTTGGACCGGGGAGCTGTTTTTT CASAWTGELFF
- TRBJ2-7 TRBV30 12 - TGTGCCTGGAGTGTCTCCTCGTACGAGCAGTACTTC CAWSVSSYEQYF
TRBD2 TRBJ2-5 TRBV2 15 many TGTGCCAGCAGTGAAGCGGGGACTAGACAAGAGACCCAGTACTTC CASSEAGTRQETQYF
- TRBJ2-5 TRBV7-8 11 many TGTGCCAGCAGCCCTGAACAGACCCAGTACTTC CASSPEQTQYF
- TRBJ2-1 TRBV12-3/TRBV12-4 14 many TGTGCCAGCAGTTTAGAGATTTCCCCCGTTCTTCAGTTCTTC CASSLEISPVLQFF